This is a list of T cell receptor beta chains from one sample in a study of T cells in Graves' hyperthyroidism and ophthalmopathy. Using its own MiXCR run on the multiplex PCR reads, TCRdb lists one record per CDR3 protein. Here the sample spans approximately 350,000 distinct CDR3 sequences, over 12% being singletons. Material: blood. Every receptor here comes from a woman aged 60 to 75 with Graves' ophthalmopathy. CDR3s include the opening cysteine and the closing phenylalanine or tryptophan. D genes are given only for firm matches. Clone size, where shown, is once, few, many, or a class for clones that have expanded.

V	length	size	J	D	CDR3	DNA
TRBV28	16	NA	TRBJ2-3	TRBD2	CAGSLGTSGRTDTQYF	TGTGCCGGCAGTTTAGGGACTAGCGGGAGGACAGATACGCAGTATTTT
TRBV5-1	17	many	TRBJ1-2	TRBD1	CASSYGRPRDRAAGYTF	TGCGCCAGCAGCTACGGCCGGCCCCGGGACAGGGCAGCTGGCTACACCTTC
TRBV5-1	16	few	TRBJ2-2	NA	CASSVFSGAQAGELFF	TGCGCCAGCAGCGTGTTTAGCGGAGCGCAAGCCGGGGAGCTGTTTTTT
TRBV5-1	15	few	TRBJ2-2	TRBD2	CASSRLAGEAGELFF	TGCGCCAGCAGTCGACTAGCGGGAGAGGCCGGGGAGCTGTTTTTT
TRBV7-8	15	few	TRBJ2-4	TRBD1	CASSRDRVAKNIQYF	TGTGCCAGCAGCCGGGACAGGGTAGCCAAAAACATTCAGTACTTC
TRBV6-2/TRBV6-3	13	many	TRBJ2-2	TRBD2	CASSRGRRGELFF	TGTGCCAGCAGTCGCGGGAGACGCGGGGAGCTGTTTTTT
TRBV12-3/TRBV12-4	17	NA	TRBJ1-5	TRBD1	CASSPRTGMLLNQPQHF	TGTGCCAGCAGTCCCCGGACAGGGATGCTACTAAATCAGCCCCAGCATTTT
TRBV29-1	13	NA	TRBJ2-2	NA	CSVDGFNTGELFF	TGCAGCGTTGACGGATTTAACACCGGGGAGCTGTTTTTT
TRBV30	16	many	TRBJ2-2	NA	CAWSVLGRGNTGELFF	TGTGCCTGGAGTGTACTAGGGCGGGGGAACACCGGGGAGCTGTTTTTT
TRBV19	16	many	TRBJ1-1	TRBD1	CASWGRGGQRNTEAFF	TGTGCCAGCTGGGGCAGGGGGGGACAGCGGAACACTGAAGCTTTCTTT
TRBV28	14	many	TRBJ2-7	TRBD2	CASSPELAAYEQYF	TGTGCCAGTTCCCCCGAGCTAGCGGCCTACGAGCAGTACTTC
TRBV20-1	14	NA	TRBJ2-2	NA	CSARTGQNTGELFF	TGCAGTGCTAGGACGGGACAAAACACCGGGGAGCTGTTTTTT
TRBV18	14	NA	TRBJ2-2	NA	CASSLQDYTGELFF	TGTGCCAGCTCACTACAGGACTACACCGGGGAGCTGTTTTTT
TRBV11-2	18	many	TRBJ2-2	TRBD1	CASSLPLYDRDGTGELFF	TGTGCCAGCAGCTTACCACTATATGACAGGGACGGAACCGGGGAGCTGTTTTTT
TRBV12-3/TRBV12-4	15	many	TRBJ2-2	NA	CASSLGAENTGELFF	TGTGCCAGCAGTTTGGGAGCGGAGAACACCGGGGAGCTGTTTTTT
TRBV27	15	few	TRBJ2-7	TRBD1	CASSFGDRDIYEQYF	TGTGCCAGCAGTTTTGGGGACAGGGATATCTACGAGCAGTACTTC
TRBV4-2	15	once	TRBJ2-2	NA	CASSQELGRTGELFF	TGTGCCAGCAGCCAAGAGTTGGGGCGCACCGGGGAGCTGTTTTTT
TRBV6-1	13	NA	TRBJ2-7	NA	CASKDGQSYEQYF	TGTGCCAGCAAAGACGGACAGTCCTACGAGCAGTACTTC
TRBV20-1	14	NA	TRBJ1-6	NA	CSALTSGPSKPLHF	TGCAGTGCTCTCACTAGTGGGCCCTCAAAACCCCTCCACTTT
TRBV5-6	15	NA	TRBJ2-1	TRBD2	CASSTRGGVWNEQFF	TGTGCCAGCAGCACCCGCGGGGGTGTATGGAATGAGCAGTTCTTC
TRBV5-1	14	many	TRBJ2-3	TRBD2	CASSPGTSPDTQYF	TGCGCCAGCAGCCCCGGGACTAGTCCAGATACGCAGTATTTT
TRBV30	15	many	TRBJ1-5	NA	CAWSVSISSNQPQHF	TGTGCCTGGAGTGTTTCCATCTCTAGCAATCAGCCCCAGCATTTT
TRBV6-1	12	few	TRBJ2-2	NA	CASRRGTGELFF	TGTGCCAGCAGGAGGGGCACCGGGGAGCTGTTTTTT
TRBV6-1	15	few	TRBJ2-6	TRBD1	CASSPTGAGANVLTF	TGTGCCAGCAGTCCCACAGGGGCCGGGGCCAACGTCCTGACTTTC
TRBV29-1	14	NA	TRBJ2-5	TRBD1	CSVHTGTGGETQYF	TGCAGCGTTCATACCGGGACAGGGGGGGAGACCCAGTACTTC
TRBV7-9	14	NA	TRBJ1-2	NA	CASSLGRDTAGYTF	TGTGCCAGCAGCTTAGGTAGGGATACCGCTGGCTACACCTTC
TRBV12-3/TRBV12-4	14	NA	TRBJ2-5	NA	CASNKDGRGETQYF	TGTGCCAGCAACAAAGATGGGCGAGGGGAGACCCAGTACTTC
TRBV28	13	NA	TRBJ1-4	NA	CAGSFPPNEKLFF	TGTGCCGGCTCGTTCCCCCCTAATGAAAAACTGTTTTTT
TRBV12-3/TRBV12-4	13	few	TRBJ2-7	NA	CVSSLDPPREQYF	TGTGTCAGCAGTTTAGATCCCCCGCGGGAGCAGTACTTC
TRBV20-1	13	many	TRBJ2-7	NA	CSAEGGLSYEQYF	TGCAGTGCTGAGGGAGGACTCTCCTACGAGCAGTACTTC
TRBV28	13	many	TRBJ1-5	NA	CASNIQGYQPQHF	TGTGCCAGCAATATCCAGGGATATCAGCCCCAGCATTTT
TRBV28	15	NA	TRBJ1-3	TRBD1	CASSRDRGSGNTIYF	TGTGCCAGCAGTAGGGACAGGGGCTCTGGAAACACCATATATTTT
TRBV24-1	13	NA	TRBJ2-3	NA	CATSHRDKDTQYF	TGTGCCACCAGCCACCGGGACAAAGATACGCAGTATTTT
TRBV20-1	14	NA	TRBJ1-3	NA	CSAPDPRSGNTIYF	TGCAGTGCGCCAGACCCCCGCTCTGGAAACACCATATATTTT
TRBV18	13	many	TRBJ1-6	NA	CASSQKEDSPLHF	TGTGCCAGCTCACAAAAGGAGGATTCACCCCTCCACTTT
TRBV5-1	16	many	TRBJ2-3	TRBD1	CASSLLTGPGSDTQYF	TGCGCCAGCAGCTTGCTGACAGGGCCGGGGTCAGATACGCAGTATTTT
TRBV3-1	15	NA	TRBJ2-7	TRBD2	CASSRRLAGGHEQYF	TGTGCCAGCAGCCGACGACTAGCGGGAGGGCACGAGCAGTACTTC
TRBV9	17	few	TRBJ2-3	TRBD2	CARALPNPGGQGDTQYF	TGTGCCAGGGCCCTACCGAATCCGGGAGGGCAGGGAGATACGCAGTATTTT
TRBV6-2/TRBV6-3	16	NA	TRBJ2-3	NA	CASSGYNGASTDTQYF	TGTGCCAGCAGTGGATATAACGGGGCTAGCACAGATACGCAGTATTTT
TRBV3-1	12	many	TRBJ1-3	NA	CASTIGGDTIYF	TGTGCCAGCACTATCGGGGGTGACACCATATATTTT
TRBV14	18	NA	TRBJ2-1	TRBD2	CASSHPRTSGRIGDEQFF	TGTGCCAGCAGCCATCCGCGAACTAGCGGGAGGATCGGAGATGAGCAGTTCTTC
TRBV6-1	14	many	TRBJ2-7	NA	CASSKRGLTYEQYF	TGTGCCAGCAGTAAAAGAGGGTTGACCTACGAGCAGTACTTC
TRBV30	15	many	TRBJ1-1	TRBD1	CAWSVRDRGYTEAFF	TGTGCCTGGAGTGTAAGGGACAGGGGCTACACTGAAGCTTTCTTT
TRBV6-1	16	many	TRBJ2-5	TRBD1	CASSLLSRGLGETQYF	TGTGCCAGCAGTTTACTTTCCAGGGGGCTGGGAGAGACCCAGTACTTC
TRBV5-1	13	many	TRBJ2-7	NA	CASSLDTGTEQYF	TGCGCCAGCAGCTTGGACACAGGGACCGAGCAGTACTTC
TRBV13	12	few	TRBJ2-1	NA	CASRPQGNEQFF	TGTGCCAGCAGACCACAGGGCAATGAGCAGTTCTTC